Below, 16 T cell receptor beta chains from the same sample are listed, as sequenced in a study of blood T cells in healthy people across ages. Combining a sample-barcoded 5' primer with a J-beta primer mix, a second PCR ran for about 6 to 12 cycles. From the 5' RACE reads, TCRdb called clonotypes with MiXCR, one entry per CDR3 protein. The sample lists approximately 800,000 distinct CDR3 sequences, roughly 50% occurring once. The sequencing sample was made of blood. These receptors were taken from a man younger than 45 in good health.

This clonotype appeared a few times. V is TRBV20-1 and J is TRBJ2-5, with TRBD2 matching 7 bases. The V gene's germline CDR1 is DFQATT and CDR2 SNEGSKA (reference sequence). V lost 6 bases and J lost 4; bases outside the gene matches: 11. The CDR3 runs to 14 residues. CDR3 amino acids: CSARGRANRETQYF. DNA of the CDR3: TGCAGTGCCCGTGGGAGGGCCAACAGAGAGACCCAGTACTTC.

V gene TRBV25-1 combines with J gene TRBJ2-6, with D maybe TRBD2 (5 bases). This CDR3 spans 14 amino acids. V was cut by 3 bases and J by 10 bases, with 13 bases left in between. Germline V CDR1 and CDR2: MGHDK, SYGVNS. This CDR3 is CASSDEGLTNVLTF. As DNA, the CDR3 is TGTGCCAGCAGTGACGAGGGCCTCACTAACGTCCTGACTTTC.

This clonotype was seen more than once but under ten times. This sequence joins TRBV29-1 and TRBJ2-7; 8 bases fit TRBD1. Unmatched junction bases numbered 8, after V lost 4 bases and J lost 3 bases. Germline lookup yields CDR1 SQVTM and CDR2 ANQGSEA. The CDR3 runs to 14 residues. DNA for the CDR3: TGCAGCGTTGGTGGCCCGACAGGGGTCTACGAGCAGTACTTC. Its protein is CSVGGPTGVYEQYF.

There are a few counts of this clonotype. The rearrangement joins TRBV20-1 to TRBJ1-6; no reliable D call. Germline V gene data show CDR1 as DFQATT and CDR2 as SNEGSKA (reference sequence). This CDR3 spans 13 amino acids. The germline V and J ends were trimmed by 3 bases and 7 bases, with 10 bases remaining between them. The CDR3 sequence is CSASEGRNSPLHF. DNA of the CDR3: TGCAGTGCTAGTGAGGGTAGGAATTCACCCCTCCACTTT.

The rearrangement uses TRBV7-9 and TRBJ2-3; 10 nucleotides line up with TRBD2. This CDR3 region has 16 residues. Germline V gives CDR1 SEHNR, CDR2 FQNEAQ (reference sequence). V shed 6 bases, J shed 0 bases, and the junction held 6 bases outside the gene matches. The CDR3 here is CASRRSSGGSTDTQYF. DNA of the CDR3: TGTGCCAGCAGACGATCTAGCGGGGGCAGCACAGATACGCAGTATTTT.

The chain joins TRBV7-9 to TRBJ1-2; 7 bases match TRBD1. Unmatched junction bases numbered 11, after V lost 5 bases and J lost 5 bases. Germline loops: CDR1 SEHNR, CDR2 FQNEAQ (reference sequence). This CDR3 is 15 amino acids long. CDR3 nucleotide sequence: TGTGCCAGCAGCCCCGGACAGGCTAAAGAGTATGGCTACACCTTC. Translated, it gives CASSPGQAKEYGYTF.

This chain uses TRBV27 with TRBJ2-7; the D gene is possibly TRBD2 (6 bases). Germline CDR1 MNHEY, CDR2 SMNVEV (reference sequence). The CDR3 spans 16 residues. Deletions cut 0 bases from V and 2 bases from J, with 14 bases between. The CDR3 is CASSLSFGGVTYEQYF. CDR3 coding DNA: TGTGCCAGCAGTTTATCGTTCGGGGGAGTCACCTACGAGCAGTACTTC.

The chain is built from TRBV9 and TRBJ2-3, with D possibly matching TRBD2 (6 bases). The germline V gene has CDR1 SGDLS and CDR2 YYNGEE. Trimming took 3 bases from V and 2 from J, leaving 16 bases between them. There are 16 residues in the CDR3. The CDR3 region has the DNA TGTGCCAGCAGCGAGGGAGGTAGCGGTATCACAGATACGCAGTATTTT. Protein product: CASSEGGSGITDTQYF.

The chain links TRBV23-1 to TRBJ1-5; no firm D call. TRBV23-1 is identified as an open reading frame with a role that is uncertain. Trimming removed 0 bases at V and 6 bases at J, with 15 bases between. The CDR3 totals 16 residues. The CDR3 sequence is CASSQSTGSVVQPQHF. In DNA form, the CDR3 reads TGCGCCAGCAGTCAATCGACGGGTTCGGTTGTTCAGCCCCAGCATTTT.

The V call is TRBV5-1, the J call TRBJ2-5, with D tentatively TRBD1 or TRBD2 (6 bases each). The DNA end is a closer match to TRBJ2-7, so the J assignment may be wrong. The CDR3 consists of 15 residues. The germline CDR1 and CDR2 sequences are SGHRS and YFSETQ. The CDR3 DNA follows: TGCGCCAGCAGTTTATCCACCGGGGGCCGGTACGAGCAGTACTTC. Translating it yields CASSLSTGGRYEQYF.

V and J are TRBV9 and TRBJ2-7, with D unresolved. Trimming took off 0 bases at V and 2 bases at J, with 9 bases between the two ends. CDR1 is SGDLS, CDR2 YYNGEE, per germline. CDR3 length: 14 residues. The CDR3 loop reads CASSVGQKPYEQYF. CDR3 bases: TGTGCCAGCAGCGTAGGTCAGAAACCCTACGAGCAGTACTTC.

The chain couples TRBV6-2 or TRBV6-3 to TRBJ2-5; no reliable D call. Germline V gene sequence: CDR1 MNHEY, CDR2 SVGEGT. This CDR3 is built from 13 residues. V lost 5 bases and J 5 bases, leaving 12 bases between the germline ends. For the CDR3, the DNA is TGTGCCAGCAGTCTAAGGTTCGGCGAGACCCAGTACTTC. It encodes CASSLRFGETQYF.

V and J are TRBV7-2 and TRBJ2-7; D is perhaps TRBD1 (6 bases). The end of the DNA aligns better with TRBJ2-5, so the J call may be wrong. Per germline, CDR1 SGHTA and CDR2 FQGNSA. The CDR3 loop spans 15 amino acids. The CDR3 is CASSSRTLQGETQYF. As DNA, the CDR3 is TGTGCCAGCAGCTCTCGGACTCTACAGGGCGAGACCCAGTACTTC.

The CDR3 sequence is CRSRNREGNTNEQFF. CDR3 DNA: TGCAGATCCCGGAACAGGGAAGGGAACACTAATGAGCAGTTCTTC. The chain couples TRBV29-1 to TRBJ2-1; perhaps TRBD1 as D (6 bases). Germline values: CDR1 SQVTM, CDR2 ANQGSEA. There are 15 residues in the CDR3.

J is TRBJ1-1 and V is TRBV2; 8 bases align to TRBD1. CDR3 length: 15 residues. Germline trimming cut 6 bases from V and 4 bases from J; bases unmatched to any gene: 10. Per the germline V gene, CDR1 is SNHLY and CDR2 is FYNNEI. As DNA, the CDR3 is TGTGCCAGCAGGACCTTGACAGGGGTTGTCACTGAAGCTTTCTTT. The encoded protein is CASRTLTGVVTEAFF.

The chain couples TRBV29-1 to TRBJ1-2, with D tentatively TRBD1 (6 bases). With 4 bases removed from V and 8 bases from J, the gap between germline ends came to 14 bases. CDR3 length equals 12 residues. Germline V gene sequence: CDR1 SQVTM, CDR2 ANQGSEA. This CDR3 is CSVGDWGRGYTF. CDR3 DNA sequence: TGCAGCGTTGGAGATTGGGGGCGAGGCTACACCTTC.